These 28 T cell receptor beta chains originate from one sample sequenced in a study of blood T cell repertoires in COVID-19. Sequencing used immunoSEQ multiplex PCR; TCRdb keeps in-frame clones, though not all of them. The sample holds about 90,000 clones; 70% to 90% are singletons and the top ten take around 1.3%. Sequenced input: peripheral blood. These receptor sequences come from a man older than 75 with active or convalescent COVID-19.

The chain employs TRBV29-1 and TRBJ1-1, with 7 bases matching TRBD1. The germline CDR1 and CDR2 sequences are SQVTM and ANQGSEA. After removal of 6 bases from V and 7 bases from J, the junction contained 2 bases not matched to a gene. CDR3 size: 10 residues. The CDR3 DNA reads as TGCAGCGTCGGGACAGATGAAGCTTTCTTT. Its protein product is CSVGTDEAFF.

This clone showed up just once. The chain combines TRBV19 with TRBJ2-3; TRBD2 might be the D (5 bases). CDR1 and CDR2 (germline): LNHDA, SQIVND (reference sequence). Trimming took off 6 bases at V and 2 bases at J, with 15 bases between the two ends. The CDR3 length is 15 residues. CDR3 sequence reads: CASSPRGYVTDTQYF. The CDR3 DNA follows: TGTGCCAGTAGCCCTCGAGGGTACGTCACAGATACGCAGTATTTT.

This clone was seen just once. V usage is TRBV5-6 and J usage is TRBJ1-3; TRBD1 agrees at 8 bases. Germline CDR1 SGHDT, CDR2 YYEEEE. The CDR3 consists of 15 residues. Unmatched junction bases numbered 7, after V lost 4 bases and J lost 4 bases. CDR3 in amino acids: CASSPQGAGGNTIYF. The CDR3 nucleotides are TGTGCCAGCAGCCCGCAGGGGGCTGGGGGAAACACCATATATTTT. The variable domain in full, with the rest retrieved from reference TRBV5-6 and TRBJ1-3, is DAGVTQSPTHLIKTRGQQVTLRCSPKSGHDTVSWYQQALGQGPQFIFQYYEEEERQRGNFPDRFSGHQFPNYSSELNVNALLLGDSALYLCASSPQGAGGNTIYFGEGSWLTVV.

The genes are TRBV7-9 and TRBJ1-1; 7 bases line up with TRBD1. This CDR3 has 12 amino acids. After removal of 5 bases from V and 6 bases from J, the junction contained 3 bases not matched to a gene. Germline V gives CDR1 SEHNR, CDR2 FQNEAQ (reference sequence). CDR3 amino acids: CASSRDRAEAFF. The CDR3 bases are TGTGCCAGCAGCCGAGACAGGGCTGAAGCTTTCTTT.

This rearrangement joins TRBV5-1 to TRBJ2-2; TRBD2 is a possible D gene (6 bases). Germline V lookup: CDR1 SGHRS, CDR2 YFSETQ. V was trimmed by 4 bases and J by 5 bases, leaving 18 bases between them. The CDR3 is 16 amino acids. DNA of the CDR3: TGCGCCAGCAGCGACCGGGATAATGCGGGGACCGGGGAGCTGTTTTTT. Its translation: CASSDRDNAGTGELFF.

This chain uses TRBV20-1 with TRBJ1-1, with D possibly TRBD1 on 5 matching bases. Germline CDR1 and CDR2: DFQATT and SNEGSKA (reference sequence). This CDR3 spans 15 amino acids. The V end lost 3 bases, the J end lost 1 base, and 15 bases lay between the germline ends. CDR3 sequence (DNA): TGCAGTGCTAGTCCGTCAGGGAGGGGGAACACTGAAGCTTTCTTT. Its protein is CSASPSGRGNTEAFF.

The rearrangement uses TRBV18 and TRBJ1-3; unclear D gene. CDR1 is KGHSH, CDR2 LQKENI, per germline. V was cut by 0 bases and J by 1 base, with 13 bases left in between. This CDR3 comprises 17 residues. The CDR3 coding sequence is TGTGCCAGCTCACCACCGAATATTCGAGTATCTGGAAACACCATATATTTT. This gives the protein CASSPPNIRVSGNTIYF.

The chain has TRBV5-6 and TRBJ2-1, with 8 bases that match TRBD2. J was trimmed by 8 bases and V by 2 bases; bases with no gene match: 15. The CDR3 length is 17 residues. Germline CDR1 is SGHDT and CDR2 is YYEEEE. CDR3 protein: CASSFPLAGIGADEQFF. The DNA for the CDR3 is TGTGCCAGCAGCTTCCCGCTAGCGGGCATCGGGGCGGATGAGCAGTTCTTC.

This clone was observed once. The chain recombines TRBV5-5 with TRBJ2-1; 9 nucleotides line up with TRBD2. J lost 7 bases, V lost 1 base, and 12 bases had no gene match. CDR3 length: 17 residues. CDR1 is SGHKS, CDR2 YYEKEE, per germline (reference sequence). The CDR3 nucleotides read TGTGCCAGCAGCTTGCCCGTAGCGGGAGCCCTAGGGAATGAGCAGTTCTTC. It yields the protein CASSLPVAGALGNEQFF.

The V gene is TRBV18, the J gene TRBJ2-3, with TRBD1 matching 10 bases. This CDR3 comprises 16 residues. CDR1 and CDR2 (germline): KGHSH, LQKENI. The V segment lost 1 base and the J segment 1 base; nucleotides outside the gene matches: 2. The chain's CDR3 is CASSPLGTGGTDTQYF. The CDR3 DNA is TGTGCCAGCTCACCACTGGGGACAGGGGGCACAGATACGCAGTATTTT.

The J gene is TRBJ2-3, the V gene TRBV27, with 8 bases matching TRBD2. CDR1 and CDR2 from the germline V gene are MNHEY and SMNVEV (reference sequence). The CDR3 runs to 15 residues. Germline trimming cut 4 bases from V and 4 bases from J; bases unmatched to any gene: 7. CDR3 sequence reads: CASSSSGRVSDTQYF. As DNA, the CDR3 is TGTGCCAGCAGTTCGTCCGGGAGGGTGTCAGATACGCAGTATTTT.

The rearrangement links TRBV3-1 (or the pseudogene TRBV3-2) to TRBJ2-1; 8 bases map to TRBD2. V was clipped by 0 bases and J by 14 bases; unmatched bases: 3. This CDR3 is 12 amino acids long. Per the germline V gene, CDR1 is LGHDT and CDR2 is YNNKEL (reference sequence). CDR3 sequence reads: CASSQEGLVEFF. The CDR3 DNA reads as TGTGCCAGCAGCCAAGAGGGACTAGTGGAGTTCTTC.

This chain joins TRBV6-2 or TRBV6-3 and TRBJ2-1; 7 bases fit TRBD2. Looked up from germline, CDR1 is MNHEY and CDR2 is SVGEGT. This CDR3 is built from 14 residues. V lost 0 bases and J lost 13; bases outside the gene matches: 9. For the CDR3, the DNA is TGTGCCAGCAGTTACTCGACAGTTGCGGGAGCCCAGTTCTTC. Its translation is CASSYSTVAGAQFF.

V and J are TRBV18 and TRBJ1-1; 8 bases map to TRBD1. The ends lost 5 bases at V and 5 bases at J; junction bases unmatched: 7. CDR3 length: 14 residues. Germline V gives CDR1 KGHSH, CDR2 LQKENI. The CDR3 region is CASSIMDRETEAFF. The CDR3 DNA sequence: TGTGCCAGCTCAATAATGGACAGGGAGACTGAAGCTTTCTTT.

In its sample, this clone was seen once. The chain couples TRBV4-2 to TRBJ1-1; the D gene is possibly TRBD1 (5 bases). The CDR3 totals 13 residues. In germline, CDR1 is LGHNA, CDR2 YNFKEQ. Between the trimmed V and J ends, which lost 0 bases and 5 bases, there was a span of 7 bases. CDR3 sequence: CASSQDQGTEAFF. The CDR3 DNA reads TGTGCCAGCAGCCAAGATCAGGGAACTGAAGCTTTCTTT.

V gene TRBV30 combines with J gene TRBJ1-4; D call uncertain. The CDR3 consists of 14 residues. With 2 bases removed from V and 3 bases from J, the gap between germline ends came to 10 bases. Germline CDR1 reads GTSNPN; CDR2 reads SVGIG (reference sequence). CDR3 in amino acids: CAWSLSFANEKLFF. The CDR3 coding sequence is TGTGCCTGGAGTTTGAGTTTTGCTAATGAAAAACTGTTTTTT. The full variable domain, its missing parts supplied by reference TRBV30 and TRBJ1-4, is SQTIHQWPATLVQPVGSPLSLECTVEGTSNPNLYWYRQAAGRGLQLLFYSVGIGQISSEVPQNLSASRPQDRQFILSSKKLLLSDSGFYLCAWSLSFANEKLFFGSGTQLSVL.

Worth noting for this clone: Germline and junction disagree at one end, which may indicate a read error. This rearrangement joins TRBV6-5 to TRBJ2-1, with D unclear. Per germline, CDR1 MNHEY and CDR2 SVGAGI. The CDR3 length is 16 residues. The CDR3, as DNA: TGTGCCAGTAGTTACCTGTCAGGTCGCATATCCAATGAGCAGTTCTTC. Its protein is CASSYLSGRISNEQFF.

This chain connects TRBV18 to TRBJ2-5, with D possibly TRBD1 on 6 matching bases. This CDR3 spans 14 amino acids. V gave up 3 bases and J gave up 1 base, with 9 bases separating them. CDR1 is KGHSH, CDR2 LQKENI, per germline. DNA for the CDR3: TGTGCCAGCTCACCGGACAGAAGCCAAGAGACCCAGTACTTC. It yields the protein CASSPDRSQETQYF.

This clone was recorded once. This chain links TRBV7-2 with TRBJ2-5; D not resolved. From germline, CDR1 is SGHTA and CDR2 FQGNSA. This CDR3 contains 11 residues. The V gene lost 6 bases and the J gene lost 5 bases, with 7 bases spanning the gap. CDR3 region: CASSKLETQYF. The CDR3 DNA reads TGTGCCAGCAGTAAATTGGAGACCCAGTACTTC.

This clone showed up just once. CDR3 amino acids: CASSRGQNYGYTF. CDR3 bases: TGTGCCAGCAGCCGAGGACAGAACTATGGCTACACCTTC. The chain combines TRBV7-9 with TRBJ1-2; D possibly corresponds to TRBD1 (6 bases). CDR1 and CDR2 (germline): SEHNR, FQNEAQ (reference sequence). Trimming removed 5 bases from V and 2 bases from J, with 9 bases in between. The CDR3 spans 13 residues.

The chain has TRBV30 and TRBJ1-5; no clear D gene. Germline V lookup: CDR1 GTSNPN, CDR2 SVGIG (reference sequence). Trimming took off 0 bases at V and 1 base at J, with 10 bases between the two ends. The CDR3 is made up of 15 amino acids. Here the CDR3 DNA reads TGTGCCTGGAGTGTATACTCAGGAAGCAATCAGCCCCAGCATTTT. Amino acids: CAWSVYSGSNQPQHF.

CDR3 residues: CASSSGTGLGNTEAFF. DNA for the CDR3: TGTGCCAGCAGTTCCGGGACAGGGCTTGGGAACACTGAAGCTTTCTTT. The chain couples TRBV5-4 to TRBJ1-1; 9 positions agree with TRBD1. Germline-derived CDR1 and CDR2 are SGHNT and YYREEE (reference sequence). The CDR3 has 16 amino acids. V shed 5 bases, J shed 1 base, and the junction held 9 bases outside the gene matches.

The V gene is TRBV5-6, the J gene TRBJ2-7; 9 nucleotides agree with TRBD2. The CDR3 length is 15 residues. CDR1 and CDR2 from the germline V gene are SGHDT and YYEEEE. Trimming cost V 8 bases and J 2 bases; bases outside gene matches: 11. CDR3 DNA sequence: TGTGCCAGTACCCGGACTAGCGCTGCGGCCTACGAGCAGTACTTC. This sequence encodes CASTRTSAAAYEQYF.

The chain is built from TRBV5-5 and TRBJ2-7, with D uncertain. Germline CDR1 and CDR2: SGHKS and YYEKEE (reference sequence). Trimming cost V 1 base and J 4 bases, with 6 bases left between them. There are 12 residues in the CDR3. The CDR3 spells CASSLSVYEQYF. In nucleotides, the CDR3 is TGTGCCAGCAGCTTGTCGGTTTACGAGCAGTACTTC.

The chain is built from TRBV5-6 and TRBJ2-2; 12 bases are shared with TRBD2. Germline loops: CDR1 SGHDT, CDR2 YYEEEE. The CDR3 sequence is 16 residues long. V lost 1 base to trimming and J lost 10 bases; unmatched junction nucleotides: 8. CDR3 amino acids: CASSLTSGRFSEELFF. In DNA, the CDR3 is TGTGCCAGCAGCTTGACTAGCGGGAGGTTCTCGGAGGAGCTGTTTTTT.

The CDR3 DNA sequence: TGTGCCAGTAGTAGGGGACTAGATCCACCCGAGCAGTACTTC. Protein: CASSRGLDPPEQYF. This chain connects TRBV19 to TRBJ2-7, with 8 positions matching TRBD2. The CDR3 runs to 14 residues. V shed 4 bases, J shed 6 bases, and the junction held 8 bases outside the gene matches. Germline V gene sequence: CDR1 LNHDA, CDR2 SQIVND (reference sequence). Full variable domain (missing parts from reference TRBV19 and TRBJ2-7): DGGITQSPKYLFRKEGQNVTLSCEQNLNHDAMYWYRQDPGQGLRLIYYSQIVNDFQKGDIAEGYSVSREKKESFPLTVTSAQKNPTAFYLCASSRGLDPPEQYFGPGTRLTVT.

This clone was counted a single time. The chain joins TRBV19 to TRBJ1-5; 9 nucleotides match TRBD1. Germline lookup yields CDR1 LNHDA and CDR2 SQIVND (reference sequence). This CDR3 is built from 13 residues. V was clipped by 5 bases and J by 6 bases; unmatched bases: 2. Here the CDR3 DNA reads TGTGCCAGTAGTCCGGGACAGGGTCAGCCCCAGCATTTT. This sequence encodes CASSPGQGQPQHF.

The rearrangement links TRBV7-3 to TRBJ2-3; possibly TRBD1 for D (6 bases). Deletions cut 5 bases from V and 0 bases from J, with 15 bases between. The length of the CDR3 is 16 residues. Germline CDR1 and CDR2: SGHTA and FQGTGA. CDR3 loop: CASSPGTYSSTDTQYF. The CDR3 nucleotides are TGTGCCAGCAGCCCCGGGACATACTCTAGCACAGATACGCAGTATTTT.